A single count supports the clone carrying this T cell receptor (beta chain). The antigen is unknown. This sample is drawn from a study of T cell responses to AZD1222 COVID-19 vaccine. Study outcomes and limitations: The span of vaccine-associated CD4 TCRs extended across spike, with dominance at 160-218 and 743-854. Clonal diversity may have been underestimated in mostly white British donors.

The method was immunoSEQ multiplex PCR; TCRdb's version includes in-frame clones alone and lacks a portion of them. The sample records around 110,000 clones, 87% being singletons. CDR3 size: 14 residues. CDR1 is LGHDT and CDR2 is YNNKEL in the germline V gene (reference sequence). With 1 base removed from V and 1 base from J, the gap between germline ends came to 7 bases. This sequence was found in an adult who received the AZD1222 COVID-19 vaccine. This specimen was peripheral blood, taken 28 days after the second AZD1222 dose. The chain uses TRBV3-1 (or the pseudogene TRBV3-2) and TRBJ1-2; D gene unclear. Here the CDR3 reads CASSQGAGNYGYTF. CDR3 bases: TGTGCCAGCAGCCAAGGGGCCGGTAACTATGGCTACACCTTC.